These 15 T cell receptor beta chains were all obtained from the same sample, sequenced in a study of T cell clonality in common variable immunodeficiency. The table came from immunoSEQ multiplex PCR; TCRdb's copy has only in-frame clones and leaves some out. The profile covers some 52,000 clones, none occurring a single time. The sequenced material came from peripheral blood mononuclear cells. Every receptor here comes from a person aged 18 to 70 in good health.

CDR3 DNA (partial): TGTGCCAGCTCACCTTCCTCGGGACAGGTCACCGGGGAG. Amino acid sequence: CASSPSSGQVTGE. The CDR3 reads in full as CASSPSSGQVTGELFF. This chain connects TRBV18 to TRBJ2-2; TRBD1 matches at 8 bases. The observed sequence ends 3 residues before the CDR3 terminus, with the missing tail filled in from the germline J gene. The CDR3 has 16 residues. V shed 3 bases, J shed 4 bases, and the junction held 7 bases outside the gene matches. Germline V CDR1 and CDR2: KGHSH, LQKENI. The complete variable domain, with remaining parts taken from reference TRBV18 and TRBJ2-2, reads NAGVMQNPRHLVRRRGQEARLRCSPMKGHSHVYWYRQLPEEGLKFMVYLQKENIIDESGMPKERFSAEFPKEGPSILRIQQVVRGDSAAYFCASSPSSGQVTGELFFGEGSRLTVL.

With respect to this clone: With the read ending 3 residues before the CDR3 end, the germline J gene is used to fill in that end. The genes are TRBV7-9 and TRBJ2-6, with D possibly being TRBD1 (6 bases). The germline CDR1 and CDR2 sequences are SEHNR and FQNEAQ (reference sequence). The CDR3 runs to 15 residues. V was clipped by 4 bases and J by 0 bases, with 7 bases between them. The CDR3 sequence: CASSSDSSGANVLTF. Partial CDR3 DNA: TGTGCCAGCAGCTCGGACAGCTCTGGGGCCAACGTC.

This clone was seen at least ten times. The read ends 3 residues before the CDR3 terminus; that terminus is restored from the germline J gene. The genes are TRBV14 and TRBJ1-1; D remains unclear. This CDR3 comprises 13 residues. Germline CDR1 and CDR2: SGHDN and FVKESK. V was trimmed by 0 bases and J by 5 bases, leaving 7 bases between them. Here the CDR3 reads CASSQDVRTEAFF. CDR3 DNA (partial): TGTGCCAGCAGCCAAGATGTCAGGACTGAA.

This clone was seen at least ten times. The read is 3 residues too short to cover the CDR3 end, so that end is filled in from the germline J gene. This rearrangement joins TRBV4-1 to TRBJ2-7; TRBD1 is a possible D gene (6 bases). There are 16 residues in the CDR3. V was shortened by 4 bases and J by 3 bases, with 19 bases between the two germline ends. CDR1 MGHRA and CDR2 YSYEKL come from the germline V gene. CDR3 bases read: TGCGCCAGCAGCCCCACCGCTACAGGGTCGATCTACGAG. It specifies CASSPTATGSIYE. The whole CDR3 region reads CASSPTATGSIYEQYF.

This clone was seen repeatedly, ten times or more. Read data end 3 residues before the CDR3 end; the end is taken from the germline J gene. The chain combines TRBV20-1 with TRBJ1-2; 9 nucleotides line up with TRBD1. Unmatched junction bases numbered 8, after V lost 5 bases and J lost 4 bases. The germline gives CDR1 DFQATT, CDR2 SNEGSKA (reference sequence). This CDR3 has 14 amino acids. CDR3 in amino acids: CSADTGTGTYGYTF. The covered CDR3 bases are TGCAGTGCTGACACCGGGACAGGGACCTATGGC.

A note on this clone: The junction departs from germline at one end; a sequencing error may be responsible. The missing CDR3 end, 3 residues past where the read stops, is filled in from the germline J gene. The same CDR3 can be traced to other DNA sequences in this sample. The chain carries TRBV7-9 and TRBJ1-3; a weak D match, TRBD1 (5 bases). CDR3 size: 15 residues. CDR1 SEHNR and CDR2 FQNEAQ come from the germline V gene (reference sequence). Partial CDR3 DNA: TGTGCCAGCAGCTTATGGGGGGGACTTGGAAACACA. This sequence encodes CASSLWGGLGNT. From start to end, the CDR3 is CASSLWGGLGNTIYF.

This clone was seen many times. The DNA ends 3 residues before the CDR3 does, and the rest of the CDR3 is filled in from the germline J gene. V usage is TRBV29-1 and J usage is TRBJ2-3; 8 bases agree with TRBD2. The ends lost 4 bases at V and 0 bases at J; junction bases unmatched: 3. The germline V gene encodes CDR1 SQVTM and CDR2 ANQGSEA. This CDR3 contains 14 residues. The CDR3 loop reads CSVAERGSTDTQYF. The sequenced CDR3 bases are TGCAGCGTTGCTGAGCGGGGGAGCACAGATACG.

This clone came up many times. Read sequence stops 3 residues before the CDR3 end, and the germline J gene provides the missing end. The rearrangement links TRBV20-1 to TRBJ1-2, with no clear D. This CDR3 has 12 residues. Germline loops: CDR1 DFQATT, CDR2 SNEGSKA (reference sequence). V was trimmed by 6 bases and J by 5 bases, leaving 13 bases between them. This CDR3 reads CSARQAQYGYTF. The sequenced CDR3 bases are TGCAGTGCCCGCCAGGCACAATATGGC.

This clone appeared many times. The observed sequence ends 3 residues before the CDR3 terminus, with the missing tail filled in from the germline J gene. The rearrangement joins TRBV7-2 to TRBJ1-2, with D uncertain. The CDR3 is 13 amino acids. Per germline, CDR1 SGHTA and CDR2 FQGNSA. V shed 1 base and J shed 4 bases, with 7 bases lying between them. CDR3 DNA (partial): TGTGCCAGCAGCTTAGAAGGTTTCTATGGC. The encoded protein is CASSLEGFYG. The CDR3 as a whole reads CASSLEGFYGYTF. The variable domain in full, completed from reference TRBV7-2 and TRBJ1-2, reads GAGVSQSPSNKVTEKGKDVELRCDPISGHTALYWYRQSLGQGLEFLIYFQGNSAPDKSGLPSDRFSAERTGGSVSTLTIQRTQQEDSAVYLCASSLEGFYGYTFGSGTRLTVV.

This clone occurred a few times. The read terminates 3 residues before the CDR3 end, so the remaining end is supplied by the germline J gene. The rearrangement joins TRBV18 to TRBJ1-1; TRBD1 aligns across 8 bases. The germline CDR1 and CDR2 sequences are KGHSH and LQKENI. This CDR3 region has 20 residues. V lost 3 bases to trimming and J lost 1 base; unmatched junction nucleotides: 19. The sequenced part of the CDR3 DNA is TGTGCCAGCTCACCTTACCCCCCCCGGAGGACAGGGTTAGAGAACACTGAA. It specifies CASSPYPPRRTGLENTE. The complete CDR3 reads CASSPYPPRRTGLENTEAFF.

This clone was detected a few times. The read halts 3 residues ahead of the CDR3 end, with the missing end drawn from the germline J gene. The chain couples TRBV29-1 to TRBJ1-3; no firm D call. V was shortened by 7 bases and J by 0 bases, with 4 bases between the two germline ends. Germline CDR1 and CDR2: SQVTM and ANQGSEA. The CDR3 covers 11 residues. The CDR3 is CSAGSGNTIYF. The DNA read from the CDR3 is TGCAGCGCGGGCTCTGGAAACACC.

This clone has a count of ten or more. Sequencing ends 3 residues short of the CDR3 end; the germline J gene provides the rest. The rearrangement links TRBV19 to TRBJ1-5, with 9 positions matching TRBD1. J was trimmed by 6 bases and V by 9 bases; bases with no gene match: 3. This CDR3 is 12 amino acids long. CDR1 and CDR2 (germline): LNHDA, SQIVND (reference sequence). CDR3 residues: CARGQGIQPQHF. The part of the CDR3 DNA that was read is TGTGCCAGGGGACAGGGAATTCAGCCC.

This clone has at least ten counts. The sequenced fragment ends 3 residues before the CDR3 boundary, so the rest is inferred from the germline J gene. This sequence joins TRBV6-2 or TRBV6-3 and TRBJ2-1, with a tentative D call TRBD2 (6 bases). Between the trimmed V and J ends, which lost 4 bases and 6 bases, there was a span of 19 bases. Germline CDR1 is MNHEY and CDR2 is SVGEGT. This CDR3 has 16 residues. CDR3 bases read: TGTGCCAGCAGTTGGGGGAGCAGCGGGTACCTCAATGAG. As protein: CASSWGSSGYLNE. The full CDR3 protein is CASSWGSSGYLNEQFF.

This clone came up many times. The sequence runs out 3 residues before the end of the CDR3; the remainder is reconstructed from the germline J gene. This chain links TRBV20-1 with TRBJ2-3; D is ambiguous. The V end lost 0 bases, the J end lost 6 bases, and 13 bases lay between the germline ends. There are 14 residues in the CDR3. Germline CDR1 DFQATT, CDR2 SNEGSKA (reference sequence). CDR3 sequence reads: CSARDGLAPDTQYF. The CDR3 DNA, read in part, is TGCAGTGCTAGAGATGGGCTGGCCCCGGATACG.

This clone appeared many times. The CDR3 bases that were read are TGCAGTGCCCTAGCGGGAAGTAGTGGGAATGAG. Amino acids: CSALAGSSGNE. The entire CDR3 protein is CSALAGSSGNEQFF. This rearrangement joins TRBV20-1 to TRBJ2-1, with 9 bases lining up with TRBD2. The sequenced fragment ends 3 residues before the CDR3 boundary, so the rest is inferred from the germline J gene. CDR1 is DFQATT, CDR2 SNEGSKA, per germline (reference sequence). The CDR3 sequence is 14 residues long. V shed 6 bases, J shed 7 bases, and the junction held 10 bases outside the gene matches.